Sequencing of this T cell receptor beta chain was carried out in a study of T cells after yellow fever vaccination. In this sample, this clonotype turned up a few times. The antigen remains unidentified. UMIs and a universal primer site were added when TCR cDNA was made by 5'RACE template switching. TCRdb independently ran MiXCR on the 5' RACE reads; one entry per CDR3 protein. The table includes approximately 550,000 distinct CDR3 sequences, approximately 12% detected once. Whole-study findings and limits: Clonotypes found in both CD4 and CD8 compartments made up a small share. Repertoires sorted by FACS could include abundant clonotypes that are contaminants from the bulk population.

Trimming removed 3 bases at V and 4 bases at J, with 16 bases between. The CDR3 loop spans 16 amino acids. The V gene's germline CDR1 is SGHTA and CDR2 FQGNSA. This specimen was PBMCs, taken on the day of the yellow fever booster vaccination. The rearrangement links TRBV7-2 to TRBJ2-1; possible D gene TRBD1, 6 bases. The origin of this receptor is a man in his thirties or forties who received the YFV17D yellow fever vaccine. CDR3: CASSFEGTRKYNEQFF. The DNA for the CDR3 is TGTGCCAGCAGCTTCGAGGGGACACGAAAGTACAATGAGCAGTTCTTC.